One and the same sample provided the 29 T cell receptor beta chains below, sequenced in a study of CD8+ T cells in alopecia areata. Extracted from the samples, RNA was reverse transcribed into cDNA to serve as the sequencing template. TCRdb's copy holds only in-frame clones and misses some; the assay was immunoSEQ multiplex PCR. This repertoire shows around 100,000 clones, roughly half found once; its top ten account for roughly 9%. The sequencing sample was made of CD4+ T cells sorted from blood. The receptors were gathered from a human donor in good health.

V gene TRBV7-9 combines with J gene TRBJ2-7; D is perhaps TRBD1 or TRBD2 (6 bases each). Trimming pared 1 base from V and 5 bases from J, leaving 15 bases between. Germline loops: CDR1 SEHNR, CDR2 FQNEAQ (reference sequence). The CDR3 extends over 15 amino acids. In DNA form, the CDR3 reads TGTGCCAGCAGCTTAGGTTCGGGGGCATACGACGAGCAGTACTTC. It codes for CASSLGSGAYDEQYF.

This clone was counted a few times. Distinct nucleotide sequences in the sample also encode this CDR3. This rearrangement joins TRBV20-1 to TRBJ2-5; D not certain. The ends were cut back, 6 bases at V and 1 base at J, with 3 bases in the middle. Germline V gene data show CDR1 as DFQATT and CDR2 as SNEGSKA (reference sequence). The CDR3 consists of 10 residues. The CDR3 protein is CSAIQETQYF. The CDR3 nucleotides read TGCAGTGCAATCCAAGAGACCCAGTACTTC.

V gene TRBV6-5 combines with J gene TRBJ1-2; D might be TRBD1 (5 bases). V was cut by 4 bases and J by 4 bases, with 10 bases left in between. CDR3 length: 13 amino acids. CDR1 is MNHEY, CDR2 SVGAGI, per germline. Here the CDR3 reads CASSSGPLYGYTF. The DNA for the CDR3 is TGTGCCAGCAGTTCGGGACCACTCTATGGCTACACCTTC.

This clone was seen only a few times. The chain has TRBV7-2 and TRBJ2-7, with TRBD1 matching over 8 bases. This CDR3 is built from 14 residues. Germline values: CDR1 SGHTA, CDR2 FQGNSA. Trimming took 3 bases from V and 4 from J; bases not matched to a gene: 5. The CDR3 sequence is CASSFAGTGYEQYF. The CDR3, as DNA: TGTGCCAGCAGCTTCGCCGGGACAGGTTACGAGCAGTACTTC.

With regard to this clone: Relative to the germline gene, one junction end is altered; a read error may explain this. J is TRBJ1-3 and V is TRBV30; no firm D call. The CDR3 has 13 amino acids. Germline values: CDR1 GTSNPN, CDR2 SVGIG (reference sequence). The CDR3 is CARRPHSGNTIYF. The CDR3 nucleotides read TGTGCCAGGAGGCCGCACTCTGGAAACACCATATATTTT.

This clone was observed a few times. The chain links TRBV29-1 to TRBJ1-2; D unclear. The germline V gene has CDR1 SQVTM and CDR2 ANQGSEA. V lost 6 bases to trimming and J lost 8 bases, with 13 bases between them. The CDR3 has 11 residues. The CDR3 loop is CSVSKMGGYTF. In nucleotides, the CDR3 is TGCAGCGTCTCCAAGATGGGAGGCTACACCTTC.

There are a few counts of this clone. This rearrangement joins TRBV5-1 to TRBJ2-3, with 9 bases that match TRBD1. The CDR3 is 15 amino acids. Losses at the gene ends were 5 bases for V and 6 bases for J; bases not matched to a gene: 10. The V gene's germline CDR1 is SGHRS and CDR2 YFSETQ. This CDR3 reads CASSLLTGGWDTQYF. For the CDR3, the DNA is TGCGCCAGCAGTTTATTGACAGGGGGATGGGATACGCAGTATTTT.

This clone came up a few times. CDR3 DNA: TGTGCCAGCAGCCTGGAGGCCGGACAGGGGAAGGAGACCCAGTACTTC. This encodes CASSLEAGQGKETQYF. The V and J genes are TRBV5-6 and TRBJ2-5; 9 bases are shared with TRBD1. The ends lost 4 bases at V and 5 bases at J; junction bases unmatched: 12. Germline values: CDR1 SGHDT, CDR2 YYEEEE. This CDR3 contains 16 residues.

The genes are TRBV19 and TRBJ1-2; no reliable D call. Looked up from germline, CDR1 is LNHDA and CDR2 is SQIVND (reference sequence). The CDR3 sequence is 16 residues long. The V end was cut by 5 bases, the J end by 1 base, with 17 bases between. CDR3 loop: CASSPIAGRYNYGYTF. The CDR3 nucleotides read TGTGCCAGTAGTCCGATAGCGGGCCGCTATAACTATGGCTACACCTTC.

The V and J genes are TRBV6-6 and TRBJ1-6; D call uncertain. Trimming took off 5 bases at V and 7 bases at J, with 3 bases between the two ends. Germline values: CDR1 MNHNY, CDR2 SVGAGI (reference sequence). CDR3 length: 11 residues. The CDR3 nucleotides are TGTGCCAGCAGTAACAATTCACCCCTCCACTTT. Its translation is CASSNNSPLHF.

The rearrangement joins TRBV6-1 to TRBJ2-4; no firm D call. The CDR3 totals 14 residues. Germline assignment: CDR1 MNHNS and CDR2 SASEGT. The ends were cut back, 5 bases at V and 1 base at J, with 9 bases in the middle. CDR3 amino acids: CASSPGTAKNIQYF. For the CDR3, the DNA is TGTGCCAGCAGTCCTGGTACGGCCAAAAACATTCAGTACTTC.

The V and J genes are TRBV14 and TRBJ1-2; D gene unclear. Trimming stripped 0 bases from V and 9 bases from J, with 8 bases between. The germline CDR1 and CDR2 sequences are SGHDN and FVKESK. CDR3 length: 12 residues. The CDR3 DNA reads as TGTGCCAGCAGCCAAGATCGCGTAAGCTACACCTTC. It specifies CASSQDRVSYTF.

This chain connects TRBV19 to TRBJ2-3; no clear D. The CDR3 loop spans 16 amino acids. In germline, CDR1 is LNHDA, CDR2 SQIVND (reference sequence). The V and J ends lost 5 bases and 0 bases respectively, with 15 bases between them. CDR3 region: CASSPTTTLSTDTQYF. The CDR3 nucleotides read TGTGCCAGTAGTCCCACAACTACACTTAGCACAGATACGCAGTATTTT.

This clone was observed a few times. This chain uses TRBV29-1 with TRBJ2-5; tentatively, D is TRBD1 (6 bases). The CDR3 consists of 13 residues. Germline values: CDR1 SQVTM, CDR2 ANQGSEA. V was shortened by 4 bases and J by 1 base, with 10 bases between the two germline ends. The CDR3: CSVAHRVQETQYF. Here the CDR3 DNA reads TGCAGCGTTGCCCACAGGGTCCAAGAGACCCAGTACTTC.

This clone was seen more than once but under ten times. This chain joins TRBV4-3 and TRBJ2-6, with D possibly TRBD2 on 5 matching bases. Germline V gene lookup returns CDR1 LGHNA and CDR2 YSLEER. This CDR3 contains 15 residues. Trimming cost V 1 base and J 1 base, with 5 bases left between them. The CDR3 loop is CASSQGGSGANVLTF. The CDR3, as DNA: TGCGCCAGCAGCCAAGGAGGGTCTGGGGCCAACGTCCTGACTTTC.

The chain has TRBV4-1 and TRBJ1-5; 7 positions match TRBD1. The CDR3 consists of 15 residues. Germline CDR1 is MGHRA and CDR2 is YSYEKL. The trim removed 4 bases at V and 2 bases at J, leaving 5 bases unmatched. This chain's CDR3 is CASSLQGGGNQPQHF. In nucleotides, the CDR3 is TGCGCCAGCAGCCTCCAAGGGGGCGGCAATCAGCCCCAGCATTTT.

CDR3 in DNA: TGTGCCAGCAGCGCTACAGGGTCTAACTATGGCTACACCTTC. The encoded protein is CASSATGSNYGYTF. The chain has TRBV9 and TRBJ1-2; D might be TRBD1 (6 bases). Germline CDR1 reads SGDLS; CDR2 reads YYNGEE. V lost 3 bases and J 0 bases, leaving 9 bases between the germline ends. This CDR3 is 14 amino acids long. Drawing the rest from reference TRBV9 and TRBJ1-2, the complete variable domain is DSGVTQTPKHLITATGQRVTLRCSPRSGDLSVYWYQQSLDQGLQFLIQYYNGEERAKGNILERFSAQQFPDLHSELNLSSLELGDSALYFCASSATGSNYGYTFGSGTRLTVV.

The gene calls are TRBV2 and TRBJ1-5; the D is unclear. This CDR3 is built from 13 residues. The germline V gene encodes CDR1 SNHLY and CDR2 FYNNEI. V lost 10 bases to trimming and J lost 4 bases, with 14 bases between them. CDR3 DNA: TGTGCCATCACCAGCGCAAGTAATCAGCCCCAGCATTTT. Translated: CAITSASNQPQHF.

The V call is TRBV4-2, the J call TRBJ2-7; the match to TRBD2 covers 7 bases. J lost 3 bases, V lost 2 bases, and 16 bases had no gene match. Germline-derived CDR1 and CDR2 are LGHNA and YNFKEQ. The CDR3 spans 18 residues. The CDR3 loop is CASSQRPPLAVQVYEQYF. The DNA for the CDR3 is TGTGCCAGCAGCCAACGCCCCCCCCTAGCGGTCCAAGTCTACGAGCAGTACTTC.

CDR3 sequence: CASTGGGRGEQYF. The CDR3 DNA sequence: TGTGCCAGCACCGGGGGCGGAAGAGGCGAGCAGTACTTC. This rearrangement joins TRBV7-9 to TRBJ2-7; possibly TRBD1 or TRBD2 for D (6 bases each). The CDR3 spans 13 residues. Germline loops: CDR1 SEHNR, CDR2 FQNEAQ (reference sequence). Deletions cut 7 bases from V and 6 bases from J, with 16 bases between.

This sequence joins TRBV2 and TRBJ1-2; the D is unclear. This CDR3 has 14 amino acids. In germline, CDR1 is SNHLY, CDR2 FYNNEI. Trimming took 4 bases from V and 4 from J, leaving 13 bases between them. The CDR3 loop is CASSAAVRGYGYTF. The CDR3 region has the DNA TGTGCCAGCAGTGCCGCGGTTCGGGGCTATGGCTACACCTTC.

In its sample, this clone was seen once. The V and J genes are TRBV30 and TRBJ1-1, with 9 nucleotides matching TRBD1. V trimming: 3 bases; J trimming: 6 bases; junction bases outside the gene matches: 8. The germline gives CDR1 GTSNPN, CDR2 SVGIG (reference sequence). The CDR3 is 14 residues long. The CDR3 sequence is CAWRAGTGRSEAFF. CDR3 in DNA: TGTGCCTGGAGGGCGGGGACAGGGAGGTCTGAAGCTTTCTTT.

This clone has more than one count but fewer than ten. The chain employs TRBV29-1 and TRBJ2-5, with 13 nucleotides matching TRBD2. Germline V gene sequence: CDR1 SQVTM, CDR2 ANQGSEA. The V gene end was trimmed by 5 bases and the J gene end by 5 bases; junction bases not matched to a gene: 5. The CDR3 is 14 residues long. CDR3: CSVRLAGGYETQYF. The DNA for the CDR3 is TGCAGCGTTCGACTAGCGGGGGGTTATGAGACCCAGTACTTC.

This sequence joins TRBV5-4 and TRBJ2-3, with TRBD2 matching 8 bases. The CDR3 contains 16 residues. Germline CDR1 and CDR2: SGHNT and YYREEE (reference sequence). The J segment lost 6 bases and the V segment lost 2 bases, leaving 11 bases of the junction unmatched. CDR3 nucleotides: TGTGCCAGCAGCTTCTATAACGGGGGGGCCGGCGATACGCAGTATTTT. It codes for CASSFYNGGAGDTQYF.

In DNA form, the CDR3 reads TGTGCCAGCACCGTTACCGGGGCACAGCACTATGGCTACACCTTC. Protein sequence: CASTVTGAQHYGYTF. V is TRBV7-2 and J is TRBJ1-2; a possible D gene is TRBD1 (5 bases). Trimming shortened V by 7 bases and J by 3 bases, and 18 bases separated the two germline ends. The CDR3 spans 15 residues. Germline V lookup: CDR1 SGHTA, CDR2 FQGNSA.

The rearrangement uses TRBV5-1 and TRBJ2-1; weak D call: TRBD2 (6 bases). The CDR3 consists of 15 residues. CDR1 SGHRS and CDR2 YFSETQ come from the germline V gene. The V end was cut by 0 bases, the J end by 5 bases, with 12 bases between. In nucleotides, the CDR3 is TGCGCCAGCAGCTTGGTGGGGGGAAAAAACAATGAGCAGTTCTTC. It translates to CASSLVGGKNNEQFF.

V and J are TRBV29-1 and TRBJ2-3, with D perhaps matching TRBD2 (7 bases). V gave up 5 bases and J gave up 0 bases, with 15 bases separating them. From germline, CDR1 is SQVTM and CDR2 ANQGSEA. The CDR3 is 15 residues long. CDR3 amino acids: CSVSWRGRSTDTQYF. The DNA of the CDR3 is TGCAGCGTTAGCTGGCGGGGGCGTAGCACAGATACGCAGTATTTT.

This clone was counted only a few times. The CDR3 reads CASSLVRLAGGSSYNEQFF. In nucleotides, the CDR3 is TGCGCCAGCAGCTTGGTCCGGCTAGCGGGGGGAAGCTCCTACAATGAGCAGTTCTTC. The chain links TRBV5-1 to TRBJ2-1, with 11 bases aligning to TRBD2. Per germline, CDR1 SGHRS and CDR2 YFSETQ. The CDR3 is made up of 19 amino acids. Trimming at V came to 0 bases and at J to 0 bases, leaving 8 bases not matched to a gene.

The rearrangement joins TRBV7-9 to TRBJ2-2; 9 nucleotides line up with TRBD1. This CDR3 spans 15 amino acids. V shed 4 bases and J 4 bases; nucleotides not matched to a gene: 4. CDR1 and CDR2 from the germline V gene are SEHNR and FQNEAQ (reference sequence). In DNA, the CDR3 is TGTGCCAGCAGCTCGTCGACAGGGGGCACCGGGGAGCTGTTTTTT. Translation: CASSSSTGGTGELFF.